This TCR beta chain stems from a study of T cells in tumors and immune-related adverse events (dated by TCRdb to the early 2020s). This clone was observed once. The target of this receptor is not known. No base-level quality is on record; no much larger clone is a single base apart. Using the immunoSEQ assay, the TCR beta locus was amplified and sequenced, producing bulk TCR Vbeta CDR3 data. The source study handled its data this way. CDR3s were excluded if they were non-productive, were shorter than 7 amino acids, or did not start with C or end with F/W. Only specimens with at least 1000 reads were analysed, and clonotypes were defined at the amino acid level. Clonality was computed as 1 minus Pielou's evenness. To equalize library sizes, abundance-weighted random subsampling with replacement was performed 100 times so that 95% confidence intervals could be reported. Repertoire overlap was quantified with the Morisita overlap index, and the top 40 clones per specimen were checked for overlap with the irAE. TCRdb retrieved this table from immuneACCESS and kept in-frame rearrangements only. Not all clones are present; in checked studies, unresolved V genes account for under half, and no reason is known for the remainder. That table is the source of V, J and clone size, and D and trimming were worked out from the DNA. The sample table shows just under 2,500 clones, and about four fifths are seen once. The ten largest clonotypes hold more than 6.5% of the sample.

Ends trimmed: V by 6 bases, J by 5 bases; bases unmatched to a gene: 9. The CDR3, cysteine through phenylalanine, is 14 amino acids long. Just CDR3 DNA is preserved here, 42 bases in frame from base 1. For CDR1 and CDR2, the germline V gene (reference sequence) lists LNHDA and SQIVND. The treatment or condition label corresponds to: nivolumab (PD-1 blockade) given before sampling. The DNeasy Blood and Tissue Kit was used to extract DNA from formalin-fixed paraffin-embedded specimens. The sequenced sample was tumor tissue, obtained from a patient treated with anti-PD-1 therapy. This TCR derives from a female donor with metastatic renal cell carcinoma. The chain is made from TRBV19 and TRBJ2-5, with 7 bases matching TRBD2. CDR3 protein: CASSLFGEGETQYF. Here is the DNA: TGTGCCAGTAGCCTTTTTGGGGAGGGGGAGACCCAGTACTTC.